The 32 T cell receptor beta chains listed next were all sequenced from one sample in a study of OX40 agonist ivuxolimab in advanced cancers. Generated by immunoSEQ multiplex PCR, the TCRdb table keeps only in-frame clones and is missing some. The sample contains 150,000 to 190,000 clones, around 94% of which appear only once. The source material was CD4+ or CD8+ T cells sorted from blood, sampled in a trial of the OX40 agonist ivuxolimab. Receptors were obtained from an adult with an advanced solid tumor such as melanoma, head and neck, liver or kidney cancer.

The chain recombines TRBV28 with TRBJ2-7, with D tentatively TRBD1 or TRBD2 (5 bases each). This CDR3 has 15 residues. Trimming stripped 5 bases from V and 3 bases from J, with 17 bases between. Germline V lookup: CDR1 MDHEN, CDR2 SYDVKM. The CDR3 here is CASSTPGRINYEQYF. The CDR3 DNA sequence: TGTGCCAGCAGTACTCCGGGACGGATCAACTACGAGCAGTACTTC.

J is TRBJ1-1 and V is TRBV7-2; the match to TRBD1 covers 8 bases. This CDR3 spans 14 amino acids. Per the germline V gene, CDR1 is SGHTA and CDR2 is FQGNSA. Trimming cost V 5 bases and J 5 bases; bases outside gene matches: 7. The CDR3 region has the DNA TGTGCCAGCAGCCCAAGACAGGGGTGGACTGAAGCTTTCTTT. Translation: CASSPRQGWTEAFF.

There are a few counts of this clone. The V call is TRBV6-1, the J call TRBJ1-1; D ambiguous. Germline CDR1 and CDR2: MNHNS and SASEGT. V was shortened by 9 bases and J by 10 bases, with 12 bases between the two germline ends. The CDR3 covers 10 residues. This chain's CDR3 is CASGDWAAFF. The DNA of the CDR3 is TGTGCCAGTGGGGATTGGGCAGCTTTCTTT.

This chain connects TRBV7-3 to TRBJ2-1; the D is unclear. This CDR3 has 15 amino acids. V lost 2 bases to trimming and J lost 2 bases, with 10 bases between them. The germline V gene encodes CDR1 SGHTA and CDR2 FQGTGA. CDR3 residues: CASSLLGDTYNEQFF. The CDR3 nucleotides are TGTGCCAGCAGCTTACTTGGGGATACCTACAATGAGCAGTTCTTC.

This CDR3 reads CASSFLGRLTGNIQYF. The CDR3 DNA is TGTGCCAGCAGCTTCCTGGGCCGACTCACCGGGAACATTCAGTACTTC. The chain combines TRBV5-6 with TRBJ2-4; no definite D call. Germline CDR1 is SGHDT and CDR2 is YYEEEE. The V and J ends lost 2 bases and 7 bases respectively, with 19 bases between them. This CDR3 spans 16 amino acids.

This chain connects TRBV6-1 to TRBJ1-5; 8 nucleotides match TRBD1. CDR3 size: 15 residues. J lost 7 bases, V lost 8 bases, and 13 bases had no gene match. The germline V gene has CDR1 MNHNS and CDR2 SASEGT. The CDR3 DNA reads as TGTGCCAGCGGCTCAGGGGGCGCCGATAGGCAGCCCCAGCATTTT. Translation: CASGSGGADRQPQHF.

The CDR3 loop is CASSLGRLAATNTGELFF. DNA for the CDR3: TGTGCCAGCAGCTTAGGCAGACTAGCGGCGACGAACACCGGGGAGCTGTTTTTT. This rearrangement joins TRBV13 to TRBJ2-2; 9 bases align to TRBD2. The V gene end was trimmed by 0 bases and the J gene end by 0 bases; junction bases not matched to a gene: 5. Looked up from germline, CDR1 is PRHDT and CDR2 is FYEKMQ (reference sequence). The CDR3 runs 18 residues.

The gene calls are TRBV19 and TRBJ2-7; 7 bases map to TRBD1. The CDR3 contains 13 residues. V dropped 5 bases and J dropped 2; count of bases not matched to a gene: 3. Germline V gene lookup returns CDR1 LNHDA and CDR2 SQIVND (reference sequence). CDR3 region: CASSVTGTYEQYF. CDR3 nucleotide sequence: TGTGCCAGTAGTGTGACAGGGACCTACGAGCAGTACTTC.

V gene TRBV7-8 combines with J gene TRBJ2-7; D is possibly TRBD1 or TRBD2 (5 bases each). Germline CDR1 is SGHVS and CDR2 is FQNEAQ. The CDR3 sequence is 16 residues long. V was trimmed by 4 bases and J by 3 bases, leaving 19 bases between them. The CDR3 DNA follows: TGTGCCAGCAGCTCGGTCAAGGGGCCGAGGGTCTACGAGCAGTACTTC. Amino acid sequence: CASSSVKGPRVYEQYF.

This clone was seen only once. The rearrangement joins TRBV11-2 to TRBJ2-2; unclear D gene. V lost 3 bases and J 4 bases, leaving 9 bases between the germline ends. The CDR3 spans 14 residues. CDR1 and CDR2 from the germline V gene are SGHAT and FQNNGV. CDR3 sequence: CASSFNPITGELFF. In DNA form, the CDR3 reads TGTGCCAGCAGCTTCAACCCGATCACCGGGGAGCTGTTTTTT.

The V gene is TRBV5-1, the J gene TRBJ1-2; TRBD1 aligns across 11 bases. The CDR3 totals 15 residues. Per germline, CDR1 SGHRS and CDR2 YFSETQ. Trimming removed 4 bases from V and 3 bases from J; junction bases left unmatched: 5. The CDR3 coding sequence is TGCGCCAGCAGCCCGGGACAGGGGGACCACTATGGCTACACCTTC. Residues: CASSPGQGDHYGYTF.

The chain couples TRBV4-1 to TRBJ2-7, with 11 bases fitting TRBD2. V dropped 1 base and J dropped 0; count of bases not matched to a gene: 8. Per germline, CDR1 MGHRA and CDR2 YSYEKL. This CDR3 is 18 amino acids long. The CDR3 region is CASSQGTSGRVRSYEQYF. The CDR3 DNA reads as TGCGCCAGCAGCCAAGGCACTAGCGGGAGAGTTCGCTCCTACGAGCAGTACTTC.

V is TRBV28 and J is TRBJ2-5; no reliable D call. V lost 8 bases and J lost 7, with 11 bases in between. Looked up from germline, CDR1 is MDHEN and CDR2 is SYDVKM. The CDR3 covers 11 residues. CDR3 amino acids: CASWGVGTQYF. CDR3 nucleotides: TGTGCCAGCTGGGGTGTGGGGACCCAGTACTTC.

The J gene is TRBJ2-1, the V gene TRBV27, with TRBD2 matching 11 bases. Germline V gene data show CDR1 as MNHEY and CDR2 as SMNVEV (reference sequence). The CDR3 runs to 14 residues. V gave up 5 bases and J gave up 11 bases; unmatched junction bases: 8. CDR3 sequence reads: CASSLTSGGPQQFF. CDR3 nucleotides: TGTGCCAGCAGTCTTACTAGCGGGGGCCCTCAGCAGTTCTTC.

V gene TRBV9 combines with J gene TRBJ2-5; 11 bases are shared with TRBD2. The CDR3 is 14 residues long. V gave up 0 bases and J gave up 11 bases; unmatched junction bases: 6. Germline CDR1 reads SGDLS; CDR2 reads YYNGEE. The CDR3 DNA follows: TGTGCCAGCAGCGTAGAACTAGCGGGAGAACGGCAGTACTTC. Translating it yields CASSVELAGERQYF.

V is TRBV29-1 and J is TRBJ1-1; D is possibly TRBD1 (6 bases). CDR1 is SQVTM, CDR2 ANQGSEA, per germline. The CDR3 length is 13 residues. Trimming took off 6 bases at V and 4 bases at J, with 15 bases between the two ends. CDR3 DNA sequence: TGCAGCGTAGCTCGACAGGAAGGCACTGAAGCTTTCTTT. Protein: CSVARQEGTEAFF.

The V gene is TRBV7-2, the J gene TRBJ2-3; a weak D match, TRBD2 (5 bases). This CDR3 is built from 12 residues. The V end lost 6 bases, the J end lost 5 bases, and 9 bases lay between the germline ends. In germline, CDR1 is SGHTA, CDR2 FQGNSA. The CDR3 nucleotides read TGTGCCAGCAGTCGAGGGATAGATACGCAGTATTTT. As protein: CASSRGIDTQYF.

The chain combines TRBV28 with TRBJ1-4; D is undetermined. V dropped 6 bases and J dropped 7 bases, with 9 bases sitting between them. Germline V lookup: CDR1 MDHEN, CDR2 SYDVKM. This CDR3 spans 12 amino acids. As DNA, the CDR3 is TGTGCCAGCAGCACCCTTATTGAAAAACTGTTTTTT. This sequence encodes CASSTLIEKLFF. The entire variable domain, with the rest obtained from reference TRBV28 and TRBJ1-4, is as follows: DVKVTQSSRYLVKRTGEKVFLECVQDMDHENMFWYRQDPGLGLRLIYFSYDVKMKEKGDIPEGYSVSREKKERFSLILESASTNQTSMYLCASSTLIEKLFFGSGTQLSVL.

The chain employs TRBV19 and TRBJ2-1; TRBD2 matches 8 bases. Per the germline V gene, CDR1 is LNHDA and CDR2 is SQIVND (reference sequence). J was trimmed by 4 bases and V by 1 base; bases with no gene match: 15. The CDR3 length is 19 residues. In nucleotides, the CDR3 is TGTGCCAGTAGTATAGTGGGTAGCGGGACCAGGGCTATATACAATGAGCAGTTCTTC. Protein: CASSIVGSGTRAIYNEQFF. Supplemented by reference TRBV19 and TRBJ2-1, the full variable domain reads DGGITQSPKYLFRKEGQNVTLSCEQNLNHDAMYWYRQDPGQGLRLIYYSQIVNDFQKGDIAEGYSVSREKKESFPLTVTSAQKNPTAFYLCASSIVGSGTRAIYNEQFFGPGTRLTVL.

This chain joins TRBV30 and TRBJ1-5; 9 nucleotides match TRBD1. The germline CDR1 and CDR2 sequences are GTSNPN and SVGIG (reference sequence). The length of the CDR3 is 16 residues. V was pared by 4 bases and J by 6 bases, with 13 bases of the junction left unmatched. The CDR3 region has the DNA TGTGCCTGGACCCCCGTGGGACAGGGCCGAGGTCAGCCCCAGCATTTT. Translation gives CAWTPVGQGRGQPQHF.

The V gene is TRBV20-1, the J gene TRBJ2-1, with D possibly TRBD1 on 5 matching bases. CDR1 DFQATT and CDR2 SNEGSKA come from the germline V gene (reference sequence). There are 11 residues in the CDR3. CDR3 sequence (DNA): TGCAGGGTCCACAGGTCCAATGAGCAGTTCTTC. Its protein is CRVHRSNEQFF.

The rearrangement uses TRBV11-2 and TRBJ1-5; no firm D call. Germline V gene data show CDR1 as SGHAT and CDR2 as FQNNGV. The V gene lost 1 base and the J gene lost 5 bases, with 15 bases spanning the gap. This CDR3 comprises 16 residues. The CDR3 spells CASSLVTPNAYQPQHF. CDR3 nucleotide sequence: TGTGCCAGCAGCTTAGTGACACCTAACGCGTATCAGCCCCAGCATTTT.

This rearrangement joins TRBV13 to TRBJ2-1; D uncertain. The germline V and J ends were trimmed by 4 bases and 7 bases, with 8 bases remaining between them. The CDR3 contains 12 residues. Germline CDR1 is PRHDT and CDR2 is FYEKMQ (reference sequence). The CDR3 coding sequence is TGTGCCAGCAGCTCCCCATGGAATGAGCAGTTCTTC. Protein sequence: CASSSPWNEQFF.

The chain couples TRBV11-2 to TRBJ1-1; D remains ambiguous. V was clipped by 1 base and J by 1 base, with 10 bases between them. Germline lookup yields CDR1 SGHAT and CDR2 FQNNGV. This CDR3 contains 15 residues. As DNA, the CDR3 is TGTGCCAGCAGCTTAGTCCCCCCGCGGAACACTGAAGCTTTCTTT. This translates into CASSLVPPRNTEAFF.

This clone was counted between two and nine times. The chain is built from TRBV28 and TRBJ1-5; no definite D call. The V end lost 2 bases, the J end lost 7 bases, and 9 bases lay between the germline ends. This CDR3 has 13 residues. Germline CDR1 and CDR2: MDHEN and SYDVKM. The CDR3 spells CASSLPQRQPQHF. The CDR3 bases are TGTGCCAGCAGTTTACCCCAGCGGCAGCCCCAGCATTTT.

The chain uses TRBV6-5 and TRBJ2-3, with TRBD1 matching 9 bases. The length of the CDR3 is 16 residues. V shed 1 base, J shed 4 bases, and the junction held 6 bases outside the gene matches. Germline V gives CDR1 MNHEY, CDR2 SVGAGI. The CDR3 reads CASSYFPGQGSDTQYF. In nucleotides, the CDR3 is TGTGCCAGCAGTTACTTCCCGGGACAGGGTTCAGATACGCAGTATTTT.

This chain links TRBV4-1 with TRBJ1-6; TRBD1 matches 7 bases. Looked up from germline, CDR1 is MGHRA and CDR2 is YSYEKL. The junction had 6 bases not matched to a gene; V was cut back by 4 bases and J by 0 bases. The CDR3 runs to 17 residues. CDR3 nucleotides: TGCGCCAGCAGCCGACAGGGTCCGAGCTCCTATAATTCACCCCTCCACTTT. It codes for CASSRQGPSSYNSPLHF.

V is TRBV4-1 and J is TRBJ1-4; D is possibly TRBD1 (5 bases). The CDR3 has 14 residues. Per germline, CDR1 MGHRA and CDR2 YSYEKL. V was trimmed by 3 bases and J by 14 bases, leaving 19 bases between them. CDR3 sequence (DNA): TGCGCCAGCAGCCATTCCGGGCCAGGGATGGTGCTGTTTTTT. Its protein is CASSHSGPGMVLFF.

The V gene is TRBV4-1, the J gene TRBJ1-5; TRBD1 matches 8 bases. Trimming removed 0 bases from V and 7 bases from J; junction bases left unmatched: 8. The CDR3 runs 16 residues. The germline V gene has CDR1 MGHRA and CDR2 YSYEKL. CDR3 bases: TGCGCCAGCAGCCAAGATCAGACAGGGGTATGGCAGCCCCAGCATTTT. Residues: CASSQDQTGVWQPQHF.

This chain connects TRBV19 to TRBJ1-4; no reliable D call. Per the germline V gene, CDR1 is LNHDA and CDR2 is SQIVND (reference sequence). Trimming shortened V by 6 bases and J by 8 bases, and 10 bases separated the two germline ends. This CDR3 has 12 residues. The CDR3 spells CASSLRGEKLFF. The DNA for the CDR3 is TGTGCCAGTAGCCTAAGAGGGGAAAAACTGTTTTTT.

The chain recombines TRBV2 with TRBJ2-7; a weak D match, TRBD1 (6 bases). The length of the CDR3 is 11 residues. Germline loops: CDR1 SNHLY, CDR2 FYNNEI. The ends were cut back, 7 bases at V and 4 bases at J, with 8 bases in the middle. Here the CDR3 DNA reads TGTGCCAGCACGACAGGATACGAGCAGTACTTC. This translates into CASTTGYEQYF.

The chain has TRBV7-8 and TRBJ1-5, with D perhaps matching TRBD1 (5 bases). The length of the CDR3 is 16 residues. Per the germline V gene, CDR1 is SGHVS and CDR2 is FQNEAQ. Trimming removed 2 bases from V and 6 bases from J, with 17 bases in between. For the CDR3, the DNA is TGTGCCAGCAGCTTAACGGCTGGGGCGGGCAGTCAGCCCCAGCATTTT. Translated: CASSLTAGAGSQPQHF.